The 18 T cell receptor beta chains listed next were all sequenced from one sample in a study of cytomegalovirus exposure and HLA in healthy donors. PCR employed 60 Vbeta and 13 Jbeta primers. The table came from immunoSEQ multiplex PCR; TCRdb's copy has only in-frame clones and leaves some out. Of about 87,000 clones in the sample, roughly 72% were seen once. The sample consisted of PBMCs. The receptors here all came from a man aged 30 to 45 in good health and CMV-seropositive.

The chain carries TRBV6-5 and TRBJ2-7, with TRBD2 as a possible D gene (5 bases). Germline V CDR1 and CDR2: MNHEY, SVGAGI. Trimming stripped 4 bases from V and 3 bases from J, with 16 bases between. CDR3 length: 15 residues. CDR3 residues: CASSSDGKGNYEQYF. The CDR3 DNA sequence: TGTGCCAGCAGTTCTGACGGGAAGGGAAACTACGAGCAGTACTTC.

The CDR3 DNA is TGTGCCAGCAGTTACTCTTTGACTGTGAACACTGAAGCTTTCTTT. Amino acids: CASSYSLTVNTEAFF. This chain joins TRBV6-5 and TRBJ1-1, with D unresolved. CDR1 is MNHEY and CDR2 is SVGAGI in the germline V gene. This CDR3 spans 15 amino acids. V was pared by 0 bases and J by 0 bases, with 8 bases between.

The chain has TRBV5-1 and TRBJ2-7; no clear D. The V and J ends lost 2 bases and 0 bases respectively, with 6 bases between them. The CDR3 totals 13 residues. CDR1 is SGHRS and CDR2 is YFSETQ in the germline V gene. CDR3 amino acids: CASSLSYSYEQYF. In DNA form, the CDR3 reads TGCGCCAGCAGCTTATCGTACTCCTACGAGCAGTACTTC.

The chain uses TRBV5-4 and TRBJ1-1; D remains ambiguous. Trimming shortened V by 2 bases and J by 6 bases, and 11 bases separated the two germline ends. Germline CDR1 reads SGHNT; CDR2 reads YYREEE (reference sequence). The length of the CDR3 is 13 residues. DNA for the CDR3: TGTGCCAGCAGCTTTTACGGTAACCCTGAAGCTTTCTTT. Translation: CASSFYGNPEAFF. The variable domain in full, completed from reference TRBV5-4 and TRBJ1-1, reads ETGVTQSPTHLIKTRGQQVTLRCSSQSGHNTVSWYQQALGQGPQFIFQYYREEENGRGNFPPRFSGLQFPNYSSELNVNALELDDSALYLCASSFYGNPEAFFGQGTRLTVV.

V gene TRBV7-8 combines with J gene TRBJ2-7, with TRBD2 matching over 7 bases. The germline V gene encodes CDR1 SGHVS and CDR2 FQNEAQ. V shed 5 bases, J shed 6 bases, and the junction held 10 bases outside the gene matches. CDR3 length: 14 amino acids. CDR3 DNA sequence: TGTGCCAGCAGCCCGACTAGCCTACGGGGCGAGCAGTACTTC. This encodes CASSPTSLRGEQYF.

The DNA for the CDR3 is TGTGCCAGCAGTGGGGACAGGGTGCAGTTCGCTGAAGCTTTCTTT. It specifies CASSGDRVQFAEAFF. This rearrangement joins TRBV2 to TRBJ1-1, with 9 bases that match TRBD1. J lost 6 bases, V lost 4 bases, and 9 bases had no gene match. CDR3 length: 15 amino acids. Germline V gives CDR1 SNHLY, CDR2 FYNNEI. Together with reference TRBV2 and TRBJ1-1, the CDR3 gives the full variable domain: EPEVTQTPSHQVTQMGQEVILRCVPISNHLYFYWYRQILGQKVEFLVSFYNNEISEKSEIFDDQFSVERPDGSNFTLKIRSTKLEDSAMYFCASSGDRVQFAEAFFGQGTRLTVV.

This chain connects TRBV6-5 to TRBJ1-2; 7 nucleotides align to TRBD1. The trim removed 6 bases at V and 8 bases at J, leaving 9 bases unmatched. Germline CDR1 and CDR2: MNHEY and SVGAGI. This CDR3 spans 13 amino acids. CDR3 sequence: CASSRGTEWGYTF. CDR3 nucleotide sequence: TGTGCCAGCAGCCGCGGGACAGAATGGGGCTACACCTTC.

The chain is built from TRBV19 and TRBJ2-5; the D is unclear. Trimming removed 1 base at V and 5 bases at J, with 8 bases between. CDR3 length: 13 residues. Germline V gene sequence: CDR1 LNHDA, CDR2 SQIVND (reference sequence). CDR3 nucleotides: TGTGCCAGTAGTATAGCCAGAACGGAGACCCAGTACTTC. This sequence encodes CASSIARTETQYF.

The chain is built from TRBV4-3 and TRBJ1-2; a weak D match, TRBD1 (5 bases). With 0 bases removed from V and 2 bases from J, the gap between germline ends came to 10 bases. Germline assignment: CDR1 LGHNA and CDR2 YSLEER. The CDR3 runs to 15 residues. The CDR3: CASSQDPDSNYGYTF. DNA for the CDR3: TGCGCCAGCAGCCAAGATCCAGACAGCAACTATGGCTACACCTTC.

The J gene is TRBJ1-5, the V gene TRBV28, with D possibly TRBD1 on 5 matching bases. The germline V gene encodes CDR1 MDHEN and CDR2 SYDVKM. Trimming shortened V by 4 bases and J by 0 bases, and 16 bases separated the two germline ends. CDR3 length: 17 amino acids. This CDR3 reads CASSSGTISYSNQPQHF. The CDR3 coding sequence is TGTGCCAGCAGTTCCGGGACTATATCCTATAGCAATCAGCCCCAGCATTTT.

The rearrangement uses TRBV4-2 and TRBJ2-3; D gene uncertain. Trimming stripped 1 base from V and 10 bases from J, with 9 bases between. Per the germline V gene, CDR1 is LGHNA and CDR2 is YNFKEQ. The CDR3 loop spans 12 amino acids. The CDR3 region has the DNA TGTGCCAGCAGCCAAGTCGCTCGGGCGCAGTATTTT. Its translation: CASSQVARAQYF.

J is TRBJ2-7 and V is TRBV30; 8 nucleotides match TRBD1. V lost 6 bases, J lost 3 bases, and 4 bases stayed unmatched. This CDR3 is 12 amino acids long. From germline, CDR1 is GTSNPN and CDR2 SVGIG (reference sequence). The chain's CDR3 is CACLDRVYEQYF. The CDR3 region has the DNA TGTGCCTGTCTGGACAGGGTCTACGAGCAGTACTTC. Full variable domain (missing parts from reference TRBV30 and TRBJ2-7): SQTIHQWPATLVQPVGSPLSLECTVEGTSNPNLYWYRQAAGRGLQLLFYSVGIGQISSEVPQNLSASRPQDRQFILSSKKLLLSDSGFYLCACLDRVYEQYFGPGTRLTVT.

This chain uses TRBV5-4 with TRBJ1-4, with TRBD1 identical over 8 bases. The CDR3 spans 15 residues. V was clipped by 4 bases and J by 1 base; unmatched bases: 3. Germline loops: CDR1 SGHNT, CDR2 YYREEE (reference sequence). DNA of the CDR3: TGTGCCAGCAGCATTACAGGGGGAACTAATGAAAAACTGTTTTTT. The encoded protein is CASSITGGTNEKLFF.

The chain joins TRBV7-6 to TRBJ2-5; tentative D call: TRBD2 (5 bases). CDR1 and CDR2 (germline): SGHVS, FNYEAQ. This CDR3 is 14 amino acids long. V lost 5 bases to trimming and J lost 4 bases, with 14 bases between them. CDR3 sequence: CASSEGAASETQYF. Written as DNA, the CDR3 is TGTGCCAGCAGCGAAGGAGCGGCGTCAGAGACCCAGTACTTC.

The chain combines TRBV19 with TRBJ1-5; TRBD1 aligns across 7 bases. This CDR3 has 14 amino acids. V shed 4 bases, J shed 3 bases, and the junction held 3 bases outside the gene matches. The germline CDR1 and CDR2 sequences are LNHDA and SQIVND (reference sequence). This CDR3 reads CASSTGQVNQPQHF. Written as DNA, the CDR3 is TGTGCCAGTAGTACCGGACAGGTCAATCAGCCCCAGCATTTT.

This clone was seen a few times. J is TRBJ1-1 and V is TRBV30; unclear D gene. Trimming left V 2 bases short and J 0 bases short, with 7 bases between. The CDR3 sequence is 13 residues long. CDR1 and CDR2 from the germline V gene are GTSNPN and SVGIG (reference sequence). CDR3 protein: CAWSLSVNTEAFF. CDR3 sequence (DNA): TGTGCCTGGAGTCTCTCAGTGAACACTGAAGCTTTCTTT.

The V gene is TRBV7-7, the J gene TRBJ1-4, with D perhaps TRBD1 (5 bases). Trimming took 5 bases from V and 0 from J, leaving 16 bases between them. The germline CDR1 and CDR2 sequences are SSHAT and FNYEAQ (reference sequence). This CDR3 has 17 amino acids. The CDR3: CASSPGAGTATNEKLFF. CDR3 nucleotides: TGTGCCAGCAGCCCCGGGGCGGGGACTGCAACTAATGAAAAACTGTTTTTT.

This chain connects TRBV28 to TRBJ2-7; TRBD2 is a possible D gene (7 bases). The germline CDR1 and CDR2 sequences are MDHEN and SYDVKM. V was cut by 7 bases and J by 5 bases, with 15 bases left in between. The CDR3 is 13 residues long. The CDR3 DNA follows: TGTGCCAGCAAAGGGGGGGCCCAGGACGAGCAGTACTTC. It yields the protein CASKGGAQDEQYF.